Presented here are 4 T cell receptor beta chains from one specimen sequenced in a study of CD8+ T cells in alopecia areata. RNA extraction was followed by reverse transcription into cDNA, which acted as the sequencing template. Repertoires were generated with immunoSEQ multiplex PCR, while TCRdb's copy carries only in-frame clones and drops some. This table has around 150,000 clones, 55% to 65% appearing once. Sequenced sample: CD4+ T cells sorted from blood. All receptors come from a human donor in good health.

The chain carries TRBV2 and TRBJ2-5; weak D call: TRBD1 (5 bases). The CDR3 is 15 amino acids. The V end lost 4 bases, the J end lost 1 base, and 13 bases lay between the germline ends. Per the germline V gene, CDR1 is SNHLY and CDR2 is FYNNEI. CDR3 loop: CASSAVRTPQETQYF. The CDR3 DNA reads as TGTGCCAGCAGTGCGGTGAGGACACCCCAAGAGACCCAGTACTTC.

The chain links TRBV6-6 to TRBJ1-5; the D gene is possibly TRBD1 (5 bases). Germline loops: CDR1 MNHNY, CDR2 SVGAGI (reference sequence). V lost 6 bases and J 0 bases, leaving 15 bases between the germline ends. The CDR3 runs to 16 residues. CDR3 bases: TGTGCCAGCAGCCCAGGCCAGGGTCGTAGCAATCAGCCCCAGCATTTT. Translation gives CASSPGQGRSNQPQHF.

The CDR3 region has the DNA TGTGCCAGCAGCTTACGCGGGTTACAGCCCCAGCATTTT. Amino acid sequence: CASSLRGLQPQHF. This chain links TRBV7-2 with TRBJ1-5; D is ambiguous. The CDR3 covers 13 residues. Trimming stripped 2 bases from V and 7 bases from J, with 9 bases between. Germline CDR1 is SGHTA and CDR2 is FQGNSA.

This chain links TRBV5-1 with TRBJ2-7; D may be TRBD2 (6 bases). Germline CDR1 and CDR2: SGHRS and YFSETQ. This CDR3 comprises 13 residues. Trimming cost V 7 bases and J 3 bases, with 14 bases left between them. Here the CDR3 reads CASHRDLNYEQYF. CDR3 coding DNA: TGCGCCAGCCACCGGGACTTAAACTACGAGCAGTACTTC.